Sequencing of this T cell receptor (beta chain) was carried out in a study of T cell responses to AZD1222 COVID-19 vaccine. This clone has only one observation. Its target is unknown. Study results and limitations: Among vaccine-associated CD4 TCRs, coverage spanned spike, with dominance at 160-218 and 743-854. Only five or six people who got AZD1222 tested seropositive at baseline.

Generated by immunoSEQ multiplex PCR, the TCRdb table keeps only in-frame clones and is missing some. The sample contains over 85,000 clones, about 89% of which appear only once. The specimen was peripheral blood, collected on day 0 of AZD1222 vaccination. The TCR comes from an adult in good health.

The CDR3 bases are TGTGCCAGCAGCGACGCGGACAGGGTTTCGGTAGAGACCCAGTACTTC. Translating it yields CASSDADRVSVETQYF. The rearrangement joins TRBV6-2 or TRBV6-3 to TRBJ2-5, with 8 bases identical to TRBD1. CDR3 length equals 16 residues. Germline V CDR1 and CDR2: MNHEY, SVGEGT. V lost 6 bases and J lost 4; bases outside the gene matches: 13.